Presented here are 19 T cell receptor beta chains from one specimen sequenced in a study of human T cells and chemical hapten exposure. Unfractionated whole blood yielded total RNA. MiXCR was run by TCRdb on the 5' RACE reads, yielding one entry per CDR3 protein. Of 65,000 to 90,000 distinct CDR3 sequences in the sample, about 15% were seen once. The receptor source for this set is a female donor in good health.

The J gene is TRBJ1-4, the V gene TRBV4-1; possibly TRBD1 for D (5 bases). The CDR3 contains 15 residues. V lost 4 bases and J lost 0, with 9 bases in between. CDR1 MGHRA and CDR2 YSYEKL come from the germline V gene. The CDR3 spells CASSPPGATNEKLFF. CDR3 nucleotide sequence: TGCGCCAGCAGCCCCCCGGGGGCAACTAATGAAAAACTGTTTTTT.

This clonotype came up a few times. The genes are TRBV28 and TRBJ2-7, with TRBD1 matching over 7 bases. CDR3 length equals 15 residues. Unmatched junction bases numbered 12, after V lost 3 bases and J lost 7 bases. The V gene's germline CDR1 is MDHEN and CDR2 SYDVKM. In DNA form, the CDR3 reads TGTGCCAGCAGTTTTTCCCACAGGGGTTCAAGGGAGCAGTACTTC. Translation: CASSFSHRGSREQYF.

About this clonotype: A read error may be the cause here, since a much bigger clone is one base away. The genes are TRBV27 and TRBJ1-6; 8 bases match TRBD1. The CDR3 runs to 15 residues. CDR1 MNHEY and CDR2 SMNVEV come from the germline V gene (reference sequence). DNA of the CDR3: TGTGCCAGCAGCCGGGACAGGCGATATAATACACCCCTCCACTTT. Its translation is CASSRDRRYNTPLHF.

Ten or more counts support this clonotype. The V gene is TRBV6-5, the J gene TRBJ1-1; a possible D gene is TRBD1 (5 bases). This CDR3 is built from 16 residues. The V end was cut by 4 bases, the J end by 0 bases, with 15 bases between. Germline CDR1 MNHEY, CDR2 SVGAGI. The CDR3, as DNA: TGTGCCAGCAGTTCTACGGGACGACTGCTGAACACTGAAGCTTTCTTT. This encodes CASSSTGRLLNTEAFF.

The CDR3 coding sequence is TGCGCCAGCAGCCTCCAATGGCCCTATGGCTACACCTTC. Translating it yields CASSLQWPYGYTF. The chain joins TRBV5-1 to TRBJ1-2; D is undetermined. With 4 bases removed from V and 4 bases from J, the gap between germline ends came to 11 bases. The V gene's germline CDR1 is SGHRS and CDR2 YFSETQ. The CDR3 sequence is 13 residues long.

The gene calls are TRBV4-3 and TRBJ2-2; D is unresolved. Trimming cost V 0 bases and J 3 bases, with 2 bases left between them. The CDR3 has 13 residues. The germline CDR1 and CDR2 sequences are LGHNA and YSLEER. The CDR3 protein is CASSQDYTGELFF. The CDR3 nucleotides are TGCGCCAGCAGCCAAGACTACACCGGGGAGCTGTTTTTT.

The sample holds a few counts of this clonotype. V and J are TRBV7-9 and TRBJ1-4, with 8 bases aligning to TRBD1. This CDR3 is 13 amino acids long. Unmatched junction bases numbered 3, after V lost 5 bases and J lost 7 bases. The germline V gene encodes CDR1 SEHNR and CDR2 FQNEAQ (reference sequence). CDR3 region: CASSRQGLEKLFF. The DNA for the CDR3 is TGTGCCAGCAGCCGACAGGGGCTTGAAAAACTGTTTTTT.

There are a few counts of this clonotype. The gene calls are TRBV2 and TRBJ2-1; 8 bases fit TRBD1. The CDR3 loop spans 15 amino acids. The germline gives CDR1 SNHLY, CDR2 FYNNEI. Trimming cost V 2 bases and J 6 bases; bases outside gene matches: 6. DNA of the CDR3: TGTGCCAGCAGTGAAAGGACAGGGTCCGGCAATGAGCAGTTCTTC. This translates into CASSERTGSGNEQFF.

This chain connects TRBV3-1 to TRBJ2-2; 7 bases agree with TRBD2. Per germline, CDR1 LGHDT and CDR2 YNNKEL (reference sequence). V gave up 1 base and J gave up 5 bases; unmatched junction bases: 7. The CDR3 is made up of 16 amino acids. CDR3 in DNA: TGTGCCAGCAGCCAAGCCCCTGGGGAGGGAACCGGGGAGCTGTTTTTT. Residues: CASSQAPGEGTGELFF.

This clonotype has just a few counts. The chain uses TRBV28 and TRBJ2-3; 7 positions agree with TRBD2. Trimming at V came to 4 bases and at J to 6 bases, leaving 10 bases not matched to a gene. Germline V lookup: CDR1 MDHEN, CDR2 SYDVKM. This CDR3 is 15 amino acids long. The CDR3: CASSSPRWEGDTQYF. In nucleotides, the CDR3 is TGTGCCAGCAGTTCACCTAGGTGGGAGGGCGATACGCAGTATTTT.

The chain links TRBV27 to TRBJ2-5; D remains unclear. Trimming left V 5 bases short and J 3 bases short, with 16 bases between. Germline V gives CDR1 MNHEY, CDR2 SMNVEV (reference sequence). CDR3 size: 15 residues. CDR3 sequence: CASSLGPKTKETQYF. The CDR3 DNA sequence: TGTGCCAGCAGTCTGGGCCCCAAAACCAAAGAGACCCAGTACTTC.

The chain couples TRBV19 to TRBJ1-1; no firm D call. Deletions cut 6 bases from V and 6 bases from J, with 14 bases between. The CDR3 loop spans 13 amino acids. The germline CDR1 and CDR2 sequences are LNHDA and SQIVND (reference sequence). The CDR3 DNA reads as TGTGCCAGTAGCGTCAATCGGGCCTCTGAAGCTTTCTTT. Its protein is CASSVNRASEAFF.

In its sample, this clonotype was seen a few times. This rearrangement joins TRBV6-6 to TRBJ2-2, with 8 positions matching TRBD2. J lost 6 bases, V lost 5 bases, and 17 bases had no gene match. The CDR3 is 18 amino acids. Germline values: CDR1 MNHNY, CDR2 SVGAGI (reference sequence). This CDR3 is CASSRDVLAGGEAGELFF. Written as DNA, the CDR3 is TGTGCCAGCAGTCGCGACGTTCTAGCGGGCGGCGAGGCCGGGGAGCTGTTTTTT.

This clonotype has just a few counts. V gene TRBV10-2 combines with J gene TRBJ1-1; D not resolved. V shed 0 bases and J shed 1 base, with 6 bases lying between them. Germline CDR1 and CDR2: WSHSY and SAAADI. The CDR3 is made up of 14 amino acids. The CDR3 sequence is CASSESRRNTEAFF. CDR3 bases: TGCGCCAGCAGTGAGTCGAGGAGGAACACTGAAGCTTTCTTT.

This clonotype was detected only a few times. V gene TRBV2 combines with J gene TRBJ1-1; 7 bases match TRBD1. Germline-derived CDR1 and CDR2 are SNHLY and FYNNEI. The CDR3 runs 15 residues. After removal of 5 bases from V and 0 bases from J, the junction contained 6 bases not matched to a gene. CDR3 region: CASSWDRSLNTEAFF. The CDR3 region has the DNA TGTGCCAGCAGTTGGGACAGATCCTTGAACACTGAAGCTTTCTTT.

The chain carries TRBV6-1 and TRBJ2-3; D gene uncertain. V lost 6 bases, J lost 4 bases, and 8 bases lay in between. The CDR3 is 12 amino acids. Germline CDR1 reads MNHNS; CDR2 reads SASEGT. The CDR3 spells CASRGNPDTQYF. CDR3 nucleotides: TGTGCCAGCAGGGGGAACCCAGATACGCAGTATTTT.

This clonotype has more than one count but fewer than ten. The CDR3, as DNA: TGTGCCAGCAGGGGACTTGCAATTGGTTATCAGCCCCAGCATTTT. Translating gives CASRGLAIGYQPQHF. V is TRBV2 and J is TRBJ1-5, with D possibly TRBD1 on 5 matching bases. Germline assignment: CDR1 SNHLY and CDR2 FYNNEI. The V and J ends lost 6 bases and 5 bases respectively, with 17 bases between them. There are 15 residues in the CDR3.

The rearrangement uses TRBV24-1 and TRBJ2-3, with TRBD2 as a possible D gene (5 bases). The CDR3 contains 13 residues. Germline CDR1 and CDR2: KGHDR and SFDVKD. Trimming left V 5 bases short and J 2 bases short, with 7 bases between. In DNA form, the CDR3 reads TGTGCCACCAGTGGGAGGAACACAGATACGCAGTATTTT. Translated, it gives CATSGRNTDTQYF.

The gene calls are TRBV6-6 and TRBJ1-1; D possibly corresponds to TRBD1 (6 bases). Trimming stripped 7 bases from V and 0 bases from J, with 18 bases between. The germline CDR1 and CDR2 sequences are MNHNY and SVGAGI (reference sequence). The CDR3 is 16 residues long. CDR3 DNA: TGTGCCAGCACCCCCCCCCAACAGGGAATGAACACTGAAGCTTTCTTT. Amino acid sequence: CASTPPQQGMNTEAFF.